This T cell receptor (beta chain) was obtained from a study of cytomegalovirus exposure and HLA in healthy donors. Study findings and constraints: Under in vitro conditions, a few CMV-associated chains were confirmed as specific for CMV antigens. The study recorded 164 TCR beta chains that were cytomegalovirus-associated.

The V gene lost 4 bases and the J gene lost 4 bases, with 13 bases spanning the gap. Looked up from germline, CDR1 is SNHLY and CDR2 is FYNNEI. This CDR3 is 14 amino acids long. Among the donors, all were healthy bone marrow donors. A remark on this clone: Its target is not known.

The PCR had 60 Vbeta and 13 Jbeta primers. Assay used: immunoSEQ multiplex PCR; TCRdb lists only in-frame clones, some missing. The table shows some 120,000 clones, with over 70% occurring only once. The sequence was collected from a man aged 25 to 45 in good health and CMV-seronegative. Sequencing was carried out using PBMCs. The chain joins TRBV2 to TRBJ1-1, with TRBD1 as a possible D gene (5 bases). Here the CDR3 reads CASSVQGGGTEAFF. The CDR3 DNA reads as TGTGCCAGCAGTGTGCAGGGTGGTGGCACTGAAGCTTTCTTT. Supplemented by reference TRBV2 and TRBJ1-1, the full variable domain reads EPEVTQTPSHQVTQMGQEVILRCVPISNHLYFYWYRQILGQKVEFLVSFYNNEISEKSEIFDDQFSVERPDGSNFTLKIRSTKLEDSAMYFCASSVQGGGTEAFFGQGTRLTVV.